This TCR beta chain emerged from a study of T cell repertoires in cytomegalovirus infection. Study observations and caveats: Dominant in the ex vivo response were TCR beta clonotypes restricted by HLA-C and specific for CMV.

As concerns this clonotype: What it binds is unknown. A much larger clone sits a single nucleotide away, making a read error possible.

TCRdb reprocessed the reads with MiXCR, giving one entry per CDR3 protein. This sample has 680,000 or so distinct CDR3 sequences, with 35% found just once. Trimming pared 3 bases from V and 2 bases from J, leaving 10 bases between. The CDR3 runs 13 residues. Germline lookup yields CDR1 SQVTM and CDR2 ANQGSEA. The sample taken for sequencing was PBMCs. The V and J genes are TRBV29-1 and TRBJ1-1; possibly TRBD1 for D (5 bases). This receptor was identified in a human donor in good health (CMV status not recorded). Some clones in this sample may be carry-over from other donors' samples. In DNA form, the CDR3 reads TGCAGCGTTGAGGGGCAGATAAACACTGAAGCTTTCTTT. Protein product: CSVEGQINTEAFF. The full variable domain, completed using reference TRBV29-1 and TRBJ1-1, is SAVISQKPSRDICQRGTSLTIQCQVDSQVTMMFWYRQQPGQSLTLIATANQGSEATYESGFVIDKFPISRPNLTFSTLTVSNMSPEDSSIYLCSVEGQINTEAFFGQGTRLTVV.